A single sample gave rise to the 2 T cell receptor beta chains below, sequenced in a study of T cells in localized non-small cell lung cancer. Here immunoSEQ multiplex PCR was the method, and the copy in TCRdb shows in-frame clones only, minus some. Among tens of thousands of clones listed, more than 85% were seen once. The input for sequencing was peripheral blood mononuclear cells, taken before any cancer treatment. The receptors derive from a female donor over 55 with stage II lung adenocarcinoma.

The V call is TRBV7-2, the J call TRBJ2-1, with 9 nucleotides matching TRBD1. Germline lookup yields CDR1 SGHTA and CDR2 FQGNSA. The junction had 6 bases not matched to a gene; V was cut back by 8 bases and J by 1 base. This CDR3 has 15 amino acids. The CDR3 reads CASFLDRGSYNEQFF. The CDR3 DNA reads as TGTGCCAGCTTCCTTGACAGGGGGTCCTACAATGAGCAGTTCTTC. Filled out from reference TRBV7-2 and TRBJ2-1, the complete variable domain reads GAGVSQSPSNKVTEKGKDVELRCDPISGHTALYWYRQSLGQGLEFLIYFQGNSAPDKSGLPSDRFSAERTGGSVSTLTIQRTQQEDSAVYLCASFLDRGSYNEQFFGPGTRLTVL.

The chain joins TRBV7-3 to TRBJ2-1; 11 bases are shared with TRBD2. Losses at the gene ends were 5 bases for V and 5 bases for J; bases not matched to a gene: 11. Germline V gene lookup returns CDR1 SGHTA and CDR2 FQGTGA. The CDR3 is 17 residues long. The CDR3 bases are TGTGCCAGCAGCAGATACGAACTAGCGGGGGAACACAATGAGCAGTTCTTC. Translation gives CASSRYELAGEHNEQFF.